Included here is one TCR beta chain sequence, with context. What it recognizes is unknown. These data come from a study of T-cell memory formation after mild COVID-19. Across the whole study: Among the donors, TCR clusters were largely specific to each donor. Study-wide findings and caveats: Mainly CM and EM harbored the contracting CD4+ clones; mainly EMRA harbored the CD8+ ones. In pre-infection memory, a portion of responding clones appeared, which suggested that cross-reactive memory joined. Nothing showed for sure that second-wave clones peaking on day 37 were SARS-CoV-2 specific.

MiXCR, run by TCRdb on the 5' RACE reads, gives a single entry per CDR3 protein. The repertoire holds 470,000 or so distinct CDR3 sequences, with about 23% as singletons. V shed 3 bases, J shed 5 bases, and the junction held 12 bases outside the gene matches. The CDR3 is made up of 17 amino acids. Germline V CDR1 and CDR2: SGHNT, YYREEE (reference sequence). The sequence was collected from an adult woman who had mild COVID-19 (a few samples of this study predate the infection). Cell type and time point are not known. Material: PBMCs or a T cell subset sorted from them (not recorded which). The genes are TRBV5-4 and TRBJ2-5; 11 bases are shared with TRBD2. In nucleotides, the CDR3 is TGTGCCAGCAGCTCGGACGGACTAGCGGGCGACCGGGAGACCCAGTACTTC. Translated: CASSSDGLAGDRETQYF.